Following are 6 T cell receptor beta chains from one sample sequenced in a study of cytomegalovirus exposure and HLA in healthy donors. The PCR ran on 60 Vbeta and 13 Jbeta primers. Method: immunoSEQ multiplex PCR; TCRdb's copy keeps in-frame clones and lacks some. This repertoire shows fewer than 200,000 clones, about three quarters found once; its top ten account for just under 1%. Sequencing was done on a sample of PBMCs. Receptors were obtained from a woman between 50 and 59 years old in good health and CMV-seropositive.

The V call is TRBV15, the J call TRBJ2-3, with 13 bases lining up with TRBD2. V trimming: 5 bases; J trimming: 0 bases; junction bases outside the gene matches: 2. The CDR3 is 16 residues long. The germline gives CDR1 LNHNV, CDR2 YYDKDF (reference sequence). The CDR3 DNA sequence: TGTGCCACCAGCCAGGGACTAGCGGGGAGCACAGATACGCAGTATTTT. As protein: CATSQGLAGSTDTQYF. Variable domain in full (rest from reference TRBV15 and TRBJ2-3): DAMVIQNPRYQVTQFGKPVTLSCSQTLNHNVMYWYQQKSSQAPKLLFHYYDKDFNNEADTPDNFQSRRPNTSFCFLDIRSPGLGDTAMYLCATSQGLAGSTDTQYFGPGTRLTVL.

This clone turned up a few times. Written as DNA, the CDR3 is TGTGCCAGCAGCTTGAGAGGGAATAATTCACCCCTCCACTTT. It codes for CASSLRGNNSPLHF. V gene TRBV7-2 combines with J gene TRBJ1-6; no clear D gene. The CDR3 extends over 14 amino acids. The V end was cut by 3 bases, the J end by 5 bases, with 8 bases between. Looked up from germline, CDR1 is SGHTA and CDR2 is FQGNSA.

For the CDR3, the DNA is TGTGCCAGCAGCCAGGACGACAGGTACAATGAGCAGTTCTTC. It is translated as CASSQDDRYNEQFF. The chain combines TRBV7-2 with TRBJ2-1; TRBD1 might be the D (6 bases). This CDR3 is built from 14 residues. V lost 5 bases, J lost 4 bases, and 12 bases lay in between. Germline loops: CDR1 SGHTA, CDR2 FQGNSA. Looking up the rest from reference TRBV7-2 and TRBJ2-1 gives the full variable domain: GAGVSQSPSNKVTEKGKDVELRCDPISGHTALYWYRQSLGQGLEFLIYFQGNSAPDKSGLPSDRFSAERTGGSVSTLTIQRTQQEDSAVYLCASSQDDRYNEQFFGPGTRLTVL.

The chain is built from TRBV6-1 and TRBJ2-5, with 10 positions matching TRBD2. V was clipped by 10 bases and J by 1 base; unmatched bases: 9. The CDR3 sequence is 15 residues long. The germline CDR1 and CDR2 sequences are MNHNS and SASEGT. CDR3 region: CATTPLAGVQETQYF. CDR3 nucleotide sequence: TGTGCCACCACGCCTCTAGCGGGAGTCCAAGAGACCCAGTACTTC.

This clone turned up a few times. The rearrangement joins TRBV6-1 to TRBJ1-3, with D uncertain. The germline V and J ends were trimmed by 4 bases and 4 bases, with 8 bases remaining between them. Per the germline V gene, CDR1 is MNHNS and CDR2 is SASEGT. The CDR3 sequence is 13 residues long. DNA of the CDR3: TGTGCCAGCAGTGGACAAGTAGGAAACACCATATATTTT. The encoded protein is CASSGQVGNTIYF.

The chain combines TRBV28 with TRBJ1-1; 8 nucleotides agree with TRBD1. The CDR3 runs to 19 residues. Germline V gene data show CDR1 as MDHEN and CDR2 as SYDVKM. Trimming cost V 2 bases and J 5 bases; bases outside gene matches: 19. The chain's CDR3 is CASSLRWNPTGAGGTEAFF. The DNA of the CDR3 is TGTGCCAGCAGTTTAAGGTGGAACCCGACAGGGGCGGGGGGGACTGAAGCTTTCTTT.